This T cell receptor beta chain was recorded in a study of shared clonotypes between healthy human individuals. Study-wide results and caveats: When naive CD4 clonotypes were compared across several donors, approximately 4.9% were shared.

This CDR3 spans 15 amino acids. V lost 2 bases and J 3 bases, leaving 11 bases between the germline ends. The germline CDR1 and CDR2 sequences are MNHEY and SMNVEV (reference sequence). With regard to this clone: Its antigen is as yet unknown.

Positive CCR7 selection of CD45RO-negative cells yielded the naive CD8 cells, and terminally differentiated effector memory CD45RA+ cells were excluded. On sorted subsets, replicate PCRs used roughly 190 ng DNA, or around 30,000 T cell genomes. Per the original data handling: ImmunoSEQ yielded junction-only sequences lacking quality scores, so filtering differed. Measured with immunoSEQ multiplex PCR; TCRdb has only the in-frame clones, and not every one. The DNA was the basis for D and trimming; V, J and clone size are from that table. The sample yields around 2,000,000 clones, about 94% seen once.

The material sequenced was naive CD8+ T cells sorted from blood. The clonotype was recovered from a man aged 18 to 30 in good health. The gene calls are TRBV27 and TRBJ2-1; D remains ambiguous. Here the CDR3 DNA reads TGTGCCAGCAGTTTAAGGAGCCCCCACTACAATGAGCAGTTCTTC. Translated: CASSLRSPHYNEQFF.